This T cell receptor (beta chain) appears in the sequencing data of a study of identical twins. Findings of the study overall: Invariant T cells like MAIT and iNKT could partly confound the zero-insertion analyses. Memory repertoires lacked the insertion deficit that abundant cord blood beta clonotypes showed.

Germline-derived CDR1 and CDR2 are SGHRS and YFSETQ. The CDR3 spans 15 residues. Trimming took 0 bases from V and 0 from J, leaving 6 bases between them. Details on this clonotype: Its target is not known.

Template switching added a universal primer binding site, and final cDNA carried unique molecular identifiers. TCRdb called the 5' RACE reads again in MiXCR, with one record for every CDR3 protein. The data hold about 920,000 distinct CDR3 sequences, with around 12% observed a single time. These data also featured in a second study, about yellow fever vaccine responses in identical twins.

The receptor was derived from a woman aged 18-30 years in good health. The gene calls are TRBV5-1 and TRBJ1-4, with unresolved D. Sequencing was done on a sample of PBMCs. CDR3: CASSLVGATNEKLFF. In nucleotides, the CDR3 is TGCGCCAGCAGCTTGGTGGGTGCAACTAATGAAAAACTGTTTTTT.